The sequence of this T cell receptor beta chain was determined in a study of T cell repertoires and HLA-DP antigens. The CDR3 is 16 residues long. V lost 2 bases and J 1 base, leaving 14 bases between the germline ends. Germline CDR1 and CDR2: ENHRY and SYGVKD. A word on this clone: Its antigen is not identified.

Data came from immunoSEQ multiplex PCR; TCRdb stores just in-frame clones and leaves some out. The table has 90,000 to 130,000 clones, around 92% seen once. The specimen sequenced was CD4+ T cells from PBMCs. This sequence originates from a woman aged 18-35 years in good health and CMV-seronegative. The V call is TRBV10-3, the J call TRBJ2-5; D ambiguous. The CDR3 DNA reads as TGTGCCATCAGTGAGCCCTCTTTTGGGTTCCAAGAGACCCAGTACTTC. Its translation is CAISEPSFGFQETQYF.